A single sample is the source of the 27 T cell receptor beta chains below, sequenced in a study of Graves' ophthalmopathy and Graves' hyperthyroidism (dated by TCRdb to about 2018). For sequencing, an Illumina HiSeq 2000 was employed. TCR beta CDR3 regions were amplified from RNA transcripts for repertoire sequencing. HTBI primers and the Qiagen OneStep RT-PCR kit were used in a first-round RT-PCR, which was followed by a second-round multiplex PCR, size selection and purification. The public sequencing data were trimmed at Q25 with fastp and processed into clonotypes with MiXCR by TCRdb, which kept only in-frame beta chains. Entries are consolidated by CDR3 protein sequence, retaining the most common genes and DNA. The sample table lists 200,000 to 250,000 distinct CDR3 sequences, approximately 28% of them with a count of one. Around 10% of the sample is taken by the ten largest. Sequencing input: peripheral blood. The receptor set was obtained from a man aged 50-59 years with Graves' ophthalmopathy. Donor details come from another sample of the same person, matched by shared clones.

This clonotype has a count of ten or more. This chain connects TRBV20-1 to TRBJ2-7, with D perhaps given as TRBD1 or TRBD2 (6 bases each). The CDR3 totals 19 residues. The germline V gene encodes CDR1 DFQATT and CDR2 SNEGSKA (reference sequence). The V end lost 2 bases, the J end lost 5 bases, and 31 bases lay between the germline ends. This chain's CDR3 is CSARKQGQIVMREVHEQYF. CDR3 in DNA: TGCAGTGCTAGAAAACAGGGTCAAATCGTTATGAGGGAGGTTCACGAGCAGTACTTC.

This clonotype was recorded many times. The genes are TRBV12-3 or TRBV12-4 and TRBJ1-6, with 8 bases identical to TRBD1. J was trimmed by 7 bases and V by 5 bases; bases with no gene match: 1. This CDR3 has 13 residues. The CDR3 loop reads CASSGTGNSPLHF. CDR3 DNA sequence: TGTGCCAGCAGTGGGACAGGAAATTCACCCCTCCACTTT.

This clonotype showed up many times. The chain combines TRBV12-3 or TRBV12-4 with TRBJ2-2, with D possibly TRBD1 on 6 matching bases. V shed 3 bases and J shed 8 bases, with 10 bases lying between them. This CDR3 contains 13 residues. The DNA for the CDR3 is TGTGCCAGCAGTTTGGGGGCGAAGGGGGAGCTGTTTTTT. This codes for CASSLGAKGELFF.

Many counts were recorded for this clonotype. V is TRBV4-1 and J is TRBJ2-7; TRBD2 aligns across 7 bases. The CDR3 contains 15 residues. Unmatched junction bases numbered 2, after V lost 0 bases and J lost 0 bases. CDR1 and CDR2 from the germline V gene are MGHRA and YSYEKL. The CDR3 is CASSQDGGSSYEQYF. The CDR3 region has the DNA TGCGCCAGCAGCCAAGATGGCGGGAGCTCCTACGAGCAGTACTTC.

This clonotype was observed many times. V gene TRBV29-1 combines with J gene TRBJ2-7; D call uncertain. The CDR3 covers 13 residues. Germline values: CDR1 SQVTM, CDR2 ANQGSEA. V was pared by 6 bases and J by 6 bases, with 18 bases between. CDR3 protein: CSVYNSGLSEQYF. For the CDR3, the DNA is TGCAGCGTCTACAACTCTGGGCTGAGCGAGCAGTACTTC.

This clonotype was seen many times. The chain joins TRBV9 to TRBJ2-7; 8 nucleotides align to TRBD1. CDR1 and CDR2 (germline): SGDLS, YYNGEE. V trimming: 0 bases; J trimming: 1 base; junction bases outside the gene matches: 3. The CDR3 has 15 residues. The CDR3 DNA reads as TGTGCCAGCAGCGTAGAGGGACAGGAGTCCTACGAGCAGTACTTC. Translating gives CASSVEGQESYEQYF.

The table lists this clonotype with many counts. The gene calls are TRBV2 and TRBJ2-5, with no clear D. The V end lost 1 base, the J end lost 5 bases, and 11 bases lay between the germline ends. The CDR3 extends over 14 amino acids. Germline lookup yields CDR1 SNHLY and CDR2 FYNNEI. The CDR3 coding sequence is TGTGCCAGCAGTGAAGGGTCGGTTCTGGAGACCCAGTACTTC. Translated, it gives CASSEGSVLETQYF.

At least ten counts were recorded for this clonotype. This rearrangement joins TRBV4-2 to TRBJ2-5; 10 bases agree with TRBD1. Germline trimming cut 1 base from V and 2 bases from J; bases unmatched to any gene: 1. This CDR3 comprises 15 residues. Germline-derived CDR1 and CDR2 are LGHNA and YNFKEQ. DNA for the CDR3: TGTGCCAGCAGCCAAGCGGACAGGGGGCAAGAGACCCAGTACTTC. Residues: CASSQADRGQETQYF.

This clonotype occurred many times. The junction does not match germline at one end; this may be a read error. DNA for the CDR3: TGTGTCAGCAGCCCCCAAGGGGGGTCTTCACCCCTCCACTTT. This sequence encodes CVSSPQGGSSPLHF. V and J are TRBV7-3 and TRBJ1-6, with D perhaps matching TRBD1 (6 bases). The CDR3 loop spans 14 amino acids. Per the germline V gene, CDR1 is SGHTA and CDR2 is FQGTGA.

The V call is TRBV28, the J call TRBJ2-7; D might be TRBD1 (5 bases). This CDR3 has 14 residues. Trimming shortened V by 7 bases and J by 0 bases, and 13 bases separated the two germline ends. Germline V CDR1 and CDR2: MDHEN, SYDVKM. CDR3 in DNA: TGTGCCAGCACCTCTACCAGGGTCTCCTACGAGCAGTACTTC. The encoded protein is CASTSTRVSYEQYF.

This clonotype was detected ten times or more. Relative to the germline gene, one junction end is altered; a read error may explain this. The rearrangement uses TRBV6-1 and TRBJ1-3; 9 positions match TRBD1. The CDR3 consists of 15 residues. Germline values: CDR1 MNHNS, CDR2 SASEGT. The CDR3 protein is CASRIQGAAGNTIYF. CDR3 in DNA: TGTGCCAGCCGAATACAGGGGGCGGCTGGGAACACCATATATTTT.

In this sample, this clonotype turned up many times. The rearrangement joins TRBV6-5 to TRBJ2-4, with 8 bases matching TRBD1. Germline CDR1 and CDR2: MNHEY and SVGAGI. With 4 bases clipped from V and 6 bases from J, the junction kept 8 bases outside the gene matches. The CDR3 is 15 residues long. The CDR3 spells CASSLTDRVGNIQYF. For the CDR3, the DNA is TGTGCCAGCAGTTTAACGGACAGGGTTGGAAACATTCAGTACTTC.

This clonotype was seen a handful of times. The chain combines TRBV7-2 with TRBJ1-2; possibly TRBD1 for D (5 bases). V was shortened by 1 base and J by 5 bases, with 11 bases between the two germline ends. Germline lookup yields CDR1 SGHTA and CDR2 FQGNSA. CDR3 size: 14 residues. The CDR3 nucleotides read TGTGCCAGCAGCTTAGACCAGGGACCGTATGGCTACACCTTC. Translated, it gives CASSLDQGPYGYTF.

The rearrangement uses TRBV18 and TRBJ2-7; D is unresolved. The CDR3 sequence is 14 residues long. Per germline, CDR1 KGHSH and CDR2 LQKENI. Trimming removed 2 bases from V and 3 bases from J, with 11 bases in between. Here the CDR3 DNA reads TGTGCCAGCTCACCAAATGCCCGCGACTACGAGCAGTACTTC. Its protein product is CASSPNARDYEQYF.

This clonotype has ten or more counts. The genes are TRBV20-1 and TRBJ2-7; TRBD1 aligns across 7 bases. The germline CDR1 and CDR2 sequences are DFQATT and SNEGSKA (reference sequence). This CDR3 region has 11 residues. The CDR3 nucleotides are TGCAGCGGGACAGAGACCTACGAGCAGTACTTC. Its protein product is CSGTETYEQYF.

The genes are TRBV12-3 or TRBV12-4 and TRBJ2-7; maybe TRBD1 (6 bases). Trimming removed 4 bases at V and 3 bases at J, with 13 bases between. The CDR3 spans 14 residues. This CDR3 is CASSSTGYLYEQYF. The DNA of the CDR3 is TGTGCCAGCAGTTCTACAGGGTACCTCTACGAGCAGTACTTC.

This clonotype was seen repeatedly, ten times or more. The CDR3 spells CSVSLRTGPLAKNIQYF. The CDR3 bases are TGCAGTGTCTCACTCAGGACGGGGCCCTTAGCCAAAAACATTCAGTACTTC. The rearrangement links TRBV20-1 to TRBJ2-4; D could derive from TRBD1 or TRBD2 (5 bases each). Germline V gene sequence: CDR1 DFQATT, CDR2 SNEGSKA (reference sequence). The V end lost 7 bases, the J end lost 0 bases, and 22 bases lay between the germline ends. CDR3 length: 17 residues.

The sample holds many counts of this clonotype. CDR3 in DNA: TGCAGCGTGGCGCGAACGGACAGGGGGATCTACGAGCAGTACTTC. It codes for CSVARTDRGIYEQYF. The rearrangement links TRBV29-1 to TRBJ2-7; 10 nucleotides agree with TRBD1. J gave up 3 bases and V 6 bases, and 11 bases lay outside the gene matches. The germline V gene encodes CDR1 SQVTM and CDR2 ANQGSEA. The CDR3 length is 15 residues.

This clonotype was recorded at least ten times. CDR3 in DNA: TGTGCCAGCAGAATTGGACTAGCGGCACAGACCCAGTACTTC. Protein sequence: CASRIGLAAQTQYF. This chain joins TRBV6-5 and TRBJ2-5; 10 bases line up with TRBD2. The CDR3 covers 14 residues. V trimming: 6 bases; J trimming: 6 bases; junction bases outside the gene matches: 7. CDR1 and CDR2 from the germline V gene are MNHEY and SVGAGI.

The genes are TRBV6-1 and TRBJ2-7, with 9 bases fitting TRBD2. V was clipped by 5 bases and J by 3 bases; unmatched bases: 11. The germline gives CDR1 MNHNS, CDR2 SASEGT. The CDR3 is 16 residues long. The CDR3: CASSPAWREGFYEQYF. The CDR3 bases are TGTGCCAGCAGTCCCGCCTGGCGGGAGGGTTTCTACGAGCAGTACTTC.

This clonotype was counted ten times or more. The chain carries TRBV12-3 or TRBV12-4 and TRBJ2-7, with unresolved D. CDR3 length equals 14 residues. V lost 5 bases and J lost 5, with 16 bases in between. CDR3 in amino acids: CASSHVEYSHEQYF. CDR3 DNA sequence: TGTGCCAGCAGTCACGTTGAGTACAGCCACGAGCAGTACTTC.

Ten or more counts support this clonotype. CDR3 loop: CASSLYRDSGNTIYF. For the CDR3, the DNA is TGTGCCAGCAGCTTGTACAGGGACTCTGGAAACACCATATATTTT. The rearrangement joins TRBV5-6 to TRBJ1-3, with D maybe TRBD1 (6 bases). Trimming stripped 1 base from V and 0 bases from J, with 8 bases between. Per the germline V gene, CDR1 is SGHDT and CDR2 is YYEEEE. The CDR3 sequence is 15 residues long.

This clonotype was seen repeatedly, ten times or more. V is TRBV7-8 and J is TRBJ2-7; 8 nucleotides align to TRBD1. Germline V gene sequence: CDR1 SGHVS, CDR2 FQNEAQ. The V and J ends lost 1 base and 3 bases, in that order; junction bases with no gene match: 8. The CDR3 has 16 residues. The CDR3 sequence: CASSLGGTGGHYEQYF. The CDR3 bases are TGTGCCAGCAGCTTAGGAGGGACAGGAGGACACTACGAGCAGTACTTC.

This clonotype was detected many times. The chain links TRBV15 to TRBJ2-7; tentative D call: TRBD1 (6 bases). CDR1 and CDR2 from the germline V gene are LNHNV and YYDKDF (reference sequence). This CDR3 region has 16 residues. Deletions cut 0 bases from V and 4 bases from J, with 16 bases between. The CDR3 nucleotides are TGTGCCACCAGCAGAGATGAGGGGGAGACCCGTTACGAGCAGTACTTC. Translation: CATSRDEGETRYEQYF.

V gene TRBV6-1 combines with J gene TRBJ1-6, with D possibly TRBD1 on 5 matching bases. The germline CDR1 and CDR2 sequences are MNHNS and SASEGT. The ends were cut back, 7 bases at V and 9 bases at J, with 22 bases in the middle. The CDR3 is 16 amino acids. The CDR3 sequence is CASNDPSTGGSSPLHF. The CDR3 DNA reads TGTGCCAGCAACGACCCATCAACGGGGGGTAGTTCACCCCTCCACTTT.

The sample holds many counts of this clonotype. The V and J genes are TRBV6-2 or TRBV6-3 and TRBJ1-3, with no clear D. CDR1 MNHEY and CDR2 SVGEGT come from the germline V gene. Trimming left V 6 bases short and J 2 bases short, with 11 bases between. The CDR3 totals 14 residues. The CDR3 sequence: CASRLGSTGNTIYF. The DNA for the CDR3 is TGTGCCAGCAGACTGGGCAGCACTGGAAACACCATATATTTT.

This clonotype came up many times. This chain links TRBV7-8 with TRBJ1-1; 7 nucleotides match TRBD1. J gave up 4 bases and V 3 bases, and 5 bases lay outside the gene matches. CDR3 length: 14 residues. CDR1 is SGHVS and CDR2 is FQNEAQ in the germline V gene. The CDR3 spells CASSLRPGGTEAFF. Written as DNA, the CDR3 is TGTGCCAGCAGCTTGCGCCCAGGGGGCACTGAAGCTTTCTTT.